This T cell receptor (beta chain) stems from a study of blood T cells in healthy people across ages (dated by TCRdb to the mid-2010s). Background for the entire study: Template switching captured roughly one uniquely barcoded TCR beta cDNA molecule per two T cells in model experiments. Four age groups were formed from the donors: young (average approximately 15 years), middle-aged (around 37), aged (around 68) and long-lived (82). To avoid experimental bias, donors of different ages were spread randomly across the sequencing lanes. For two donors (one aged 18 to 29 and one aged 80 or older), the study analyzed two additional independent replicas of 1 million unique cDNA reads from the same blood draw. To track age-related changes in TCR beta repertoire diversity, the study relied on deep sequencing normalized with unique cDNA molecular identifiers.

The protocol used for the library was 5' RACE. Sequenced using an Illumina HiSeq 2500. The second PCR ran for about 6 to 11 cycles and used a J-beta primer mix along with a sample-barcoded 5' primer. A unique molecular identifier was introduced onto each TCR beta cDNA molecule by a template-switch 5' adaptor carrying 12 random nucleotides. At least 2.5 million CDR3-containing paired-end reads were obtained from each sample. The Mint cDNA synthesis kit, primed by a TRBC-specific oligonucleotide, was used to synthesize first-strand cDNA from all RNA. Following uracil-DNA glycosylase treatment, a first 18-cycle PCR with universal primers M1SS and BC2_uni_R was performed on all cDNA. Turning to the authors' computational methods: Normalization of each sample was performed by random selection of 1 million high-quality reads, each carrying a distinct molecular identifier. Instead of being binned into consensus sequences, reads that shared molecular identifiers were thrown out. MiTCR, set to a Q25 quality threshold and the strictest error-elimination algorithm, was used for CDR3 identification, clonotype clustering and error correction. A nonparametric unseen species model with Euler transformation was used to estimate lower-bound total TCR beta diversity. TCRdb reprocessing: public reads trimmed at Q25 with fastp, clones called with MiXCR, in-frame beta chains kept. Identical CDR3 protein sequences are pooled into one entry, listed with their most common genes and DNA. TCRdb assigned the V and J calls; the authors' analysis was not used. Present in this sample are around 900,000 distinct CDR3 sequences, 29% of which were seen just once. 17% of the sample comes from the top ten.

Donors were 39 systemically healthy Caucasian individuals from Russia aged roughly 6 to 90 years. Around 10 milliliters of peripheral blood were collected from each donor into EDTA-treated Vacutainer tubes. Ficoll-Paque density-gradient centrifugation was used to isolate PBMCs, with at least 6.5 million per sample. Trizol reagent was used to extract total RNA from PBMCs, with at least 5.5 micrograms per sample. For every donor, flow cytometry on a PBMC aliquot measured the percentage of naive CD45RAhigh/CD27high T cells. CDR1 is given as SGHTA and CDR2 as FQGNSA, both from the germline V gene. The CDR3, from cysteine to phenylalanine, totals 14 residues. Only the CDR3 DNA stays, 42 bases, in frame from base 1. V is cut back by 10 bases and J by 4 bases, with 11 bases in the junction unmatched. About this clonotype: Its target antigen remains unknown. A read error may be the cause here, since a much bigger clone is one base away.

Broad study findings and their caveats: Estimates of total diversity from one million sequenced T cells were regarded as lower bounds and underestimates. Because donor CMV infection status was unknown, age-related changes in expanded clonotypes were potentially confounded. The long-lived group showed more naive CD4+ T cells, fewer expanded clones and increased TCR diversity than the aged group, suggesting age selection. Since profiling was done on bulk unsorted PBMCs, naive and antigen-experienced compartments could not be conclusively compared. Observed TCR beta diversity per million T cells fell roughly linearly with age, and a significant reduction was already apparent by age around 40. Observed TCR beta diversity correlated strongly with the percentage of naive T cells measured by flow cytometry.

Sequencing used blood. The receptor was derived from an elderly woman in good health. The chain employs TRBV7-2 and TRBJ1-1; 8 junctional bases match TRBD1. CDR3 loop: CATGQGATLTEAFF. The DNA is TGTGCCACGGGGCAGGGGGCGACTCTCACTGAAGCTTTCTTT. This CDR3, with the reference TRBV7-2 and TRBJ1-1 proteins standing in past its ends, gives the full variable domain GAGVSQSPSNKVTEKGKDVELRCDPISGHTALYWYRQSLGQGLEFLIYFQGNSAPDKSGLPSDRFSAERTGGSVSTLTIQRTQQEDSAVYLCATGQGATLTEAFFGQGTRLTVV.